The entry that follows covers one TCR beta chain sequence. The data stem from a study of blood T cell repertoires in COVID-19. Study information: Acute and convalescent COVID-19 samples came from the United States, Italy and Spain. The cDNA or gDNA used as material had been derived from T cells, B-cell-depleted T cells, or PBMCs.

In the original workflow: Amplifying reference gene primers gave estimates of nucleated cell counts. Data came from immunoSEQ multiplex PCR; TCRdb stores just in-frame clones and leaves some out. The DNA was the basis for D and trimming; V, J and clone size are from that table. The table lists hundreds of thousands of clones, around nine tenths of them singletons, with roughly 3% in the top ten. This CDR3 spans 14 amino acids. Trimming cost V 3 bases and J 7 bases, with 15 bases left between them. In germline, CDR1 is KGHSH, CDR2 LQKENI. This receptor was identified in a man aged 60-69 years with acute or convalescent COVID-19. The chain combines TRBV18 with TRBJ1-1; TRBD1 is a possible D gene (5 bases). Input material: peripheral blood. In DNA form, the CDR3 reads TGTGCCAGCTCACCGGCGGGGCCGGGGAGTGAAGCTTTCTTT. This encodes CASSPAGPGSEAFF.